This TCR beta chain was captured in a study of beta chain features in type 1 diabetes. cDNA synthesis used the whole RNA isolate, giving expressed TCRB sequences. Libraries were prepared by immunoSEQ multiplex PCR; TCRdb keeps only in-frame clonotypes and omits some of them. The table shows 350,000 to 400,000 clones, with more than 13% occurring only once. This clone turned up a few times. Its specificity is not known. Findings and limits, study-wide: A definitive answer on HLA type influencing TCRB rearrangement was not reached here.

The sequence was collected from a woman younger than 35 in good health. Sequencing was done on a sample of naive CD4+ T cells from blood.

The CDR3 loop is CASSVTFSYGSIRTGELFF. In DNA form, the CDR3 reads TGTGCCAGCAGTGTTACTTTCTCTTACGGGAGCATTCGCACCGGGGAGCTGTTTTTT. The rearrangement links TRBV2 to TRBJ2-2; D is possibly TRBD2 (6 bases). The CDR3 runs to 19 residues. From germline, CDR1 is SNHLY and CDR2 FYNNEI. V was shortened by 4 bases and J by 4 bases, with 25 bases between the two germline ends.